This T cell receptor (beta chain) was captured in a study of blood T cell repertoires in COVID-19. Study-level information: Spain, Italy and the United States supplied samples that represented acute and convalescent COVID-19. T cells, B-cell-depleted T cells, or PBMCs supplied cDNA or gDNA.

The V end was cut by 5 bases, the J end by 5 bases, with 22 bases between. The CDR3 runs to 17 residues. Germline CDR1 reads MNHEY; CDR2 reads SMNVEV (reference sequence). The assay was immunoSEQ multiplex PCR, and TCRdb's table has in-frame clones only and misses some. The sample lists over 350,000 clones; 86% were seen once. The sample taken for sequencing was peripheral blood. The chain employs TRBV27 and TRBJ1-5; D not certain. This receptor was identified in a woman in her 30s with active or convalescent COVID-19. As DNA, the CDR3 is TGTGCCAGCAGTCCCCGTCCTATTTCGAGGGTGGATCAGCCCCAGCATTTT. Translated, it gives CASSPRPISRVDQPQHF.